This T cell receptor beta chain appears in the sequencing data of a study of blood T cell repertoires in COVID-19. Study background: Samples came from the United States, Italy and Spain, spanning acute and convalescent COVID-19.

The study drew participants aged about 18 to 89 years from some 25 US areas. In Cohort 3, a recovered donor had either two negative PCRs, clearance, or symptom resolution. Produced via immunoSEQ multiplex PCR; TCRdb's table is partial and in-frame only. The table records roughly 150,000 clones, 80% of them present only once. This clone was seen only a few times. The sequence derives from a middle-aged man who had recovered from COVID-19. The material sequenced was PBMCs or T cells enriched from blood (not recorded which).

This CDR3 reads CASRSGTGLSSPLHF. The CDR3, as DNA: TGTGCCAGCAGATCCGGGACAGGACTTTCCTCACCCCTCCACTTT. This sequence joins TRBV5-8 and TRBJ1-6; 8 nucleotides line up with TRBD1. Germline CDR1 SGHTS, CDR2 YDEGEE. Trimming took 5 bases from V and 10 from J; bases not matched to a gene: 11. The CDR3 has 15 residues.